The 10 T cell receptor beta chains listed next were all sequenced from one sample in a study of shared clonotypes between healthy human individuals. TCRdb's copy holds only in-frame clones and misses some; the assay was immunoSEQ multiplex PCR. The sample includes over a million clones, 75% to 85% of them seen just once. Sequenced sample: memory CD4+ T cells from PBMCs. Specified subset: CD45RA-negative fraction. Source of these receptors: a man between 18 and 35 years old in good health. Some clones in this sample may be carry-over from other donors' samples.

This clone was seen at least ten times. This rearrangement joins TRBV5-4 to TRBJ2-5; D is undetermined. Germline V gene lookup returns CDR1 SGHNT and CDR2 YYREEE (reference sequence). The V end was cut by 0 bases, the J end by 3 bases, with 6 bases between. CDR3 size: 13 residues. CDR3 protein: CASSLDSKETQYF. In nucleotides, the CDR3 is TGTGCCAGCAGCTTGGACAGTAAAGAGACCCAGTACTTC. Full variable domain (missing parts from reference TRBV5-4 and TRBJ2-5): ETGVTQSPTHLIKTRGQQVTLRCSSQSGHNTVSWYQQALGQGPQFIFQYYREEENGRGNFPPRFSGLQFPNYSSELNVNALELDDSALYLCASSLDSKETQYFGPGTRLLVL.

This clone is medium-sized by share. The identical CDR3 is also encoded by other nucleotide sequences in the sample. This chain uses TRBV30 with TRBJ1-4, with a tentative D call TRBD1 (5 bases). CDR1 is GTSNPN, CDR2 SVGIG, per germline (reference sequence). Trimming left V 5 bases short and J 5 bases short, with 15 bases between. The length of the CDR3 is 14 residues. CDR3 sequence (DNA): TGTGCCTGGGGGGGGTTGGGACTAAATGAAAAACTGTTTTTT. Its translation is CAWGGLGLNEKLFF.

Only a few counts were recorded for this clone. This chain uses TRBV14 with TRBJ2-7, with unresolved D. Germline V gene lookup returns CDR1 SGHDN and CDR2 FVKESK. The CDR3 sequence is 9 residues long. Trimming took 8 bases from V and 7 from J, leaving 6 bases between them. CDR3 nucleotide sequence: TGTGCCAGCCCGTGGGAGCAGTACTTC. Protein: CASPWEQYF. Based on the CDR3 plus reference TRBV14 and TRBJ2-7, the full variable domain is EAGVTQFPSHSVIEKGQTVTLRCDPISGHDNLYWYRRVMGKEIKFLLHFVKESKQDESGMPNNRFLAERTGGTYSTLKVQPAELEDSGVYFCASPWEQYFGPGTRLTVT.

The chain recombines TRBV7-9 with TRBJ1-4; TRBD1 is a possible D gene (6 bases). V shed 4 bases and J shed 8 bases, with 23 bases lying between them. This CDR3 comprises 17 residues. The germline V gene encodes CDR1 SEHNR and CDR2 FQNEAQ (reference sequence). In nucleotides, the CDR3 is TGTGCCAGCAGCTCCACTCAGACAGGAGCGAGGAGCGAAAAACTGTTTTTT. Amino acid sequence: CASSSTQTGARSEKLFF.

The chain combines TRBV5-1 with TRBJ1-2; unclear D gene. V dropped 2 bases and J dropped 0 bases, with 8 bases sitting between them. The germline V gene has CDR1 SGHRS and CDR2 YFSETQ. The CDR3 has 14 amino acids. The CDR3 region has the DNA TGCGCCAGCAGCTTCACGGCAGCTAACTATGGCTACACCTTC. It is translated as CASSFTAANYGYTF.

This clone was counted a single time. This sequence joins TRBV6-1 and TRBJ2-1; D is undetermined. Trimming took off 1 base at V and 2 bases at J, with 6 bases between the two ends. Germline CDR1 and CDR2: MNHNS and SASEGT. The CDR3 is 14 amino acids. This CDR3 reads CASSEVATYNEQFF. The DNA for the CDR3 is TGTGCCAGCAGTGAAGTAGCTACCTACAATGAGCAGTTCTTC.

The genes are TRBV28 and TRBJ1-1; possible D gene TRBD1, 6 bases. The CDR3 is 15 amino acids. Germline CDR1 and CDR2: MDHEN and SYDVKM. The V gene lost 5 bases and the J gene lost 0 bases, with 13 bases spanning the gap. The CDR3 sequence: CASSLPTGMNTEAFF. Here the CDR3 DNA reads TGTGCCAGCAGTCTACCTACAGGGATGAACACTGAAGCTTTCTTT.

The chain combines TRBV9 with TRBJ1-4, with 9 bases identical to TRBD1. This CDR3 has 14 residues. CDR1 and CDR2 (germline): SGDLS, YYNGEE. V gave up 3 bases and J gave up 7 bases; unmatched junction bases: 4. The CDR3 loop is CASSAGQGPEKLFF. CDR3 DNA: TGTGCCAGCAGCGCGGGACAGGGACCTGAAAAACTGTTTTTT.

Turning to this clone: Germline is not matched at one junction end, which may reflect a read error. This chain connects TRBV25-1 to TRBJ1-2, with D perhaps TRBD1 (6 bases). Germline V CDR1 and CDR2: MGHDK, SYGVNS. This CDR3 is built from 12 residues. The CDR3 loop is CASSDSAGGRHF. In DNA, the CDR3 is TGTGCCAGCAGTGATTCGGCGGGGGGGCGCCATTTC.

The chain has TRBV29-1 and TRBJ2-1; D unresolved. The germline CDR1 and CDR2 sequences are SQVTM and ANQGSEA. This CDR3 contains 10 residues. CDR3 loop: CGSYTNEQFF. The CDR3 DNA follows: TGCGGATCCTATACCAATGAGCAGTTCTTC.